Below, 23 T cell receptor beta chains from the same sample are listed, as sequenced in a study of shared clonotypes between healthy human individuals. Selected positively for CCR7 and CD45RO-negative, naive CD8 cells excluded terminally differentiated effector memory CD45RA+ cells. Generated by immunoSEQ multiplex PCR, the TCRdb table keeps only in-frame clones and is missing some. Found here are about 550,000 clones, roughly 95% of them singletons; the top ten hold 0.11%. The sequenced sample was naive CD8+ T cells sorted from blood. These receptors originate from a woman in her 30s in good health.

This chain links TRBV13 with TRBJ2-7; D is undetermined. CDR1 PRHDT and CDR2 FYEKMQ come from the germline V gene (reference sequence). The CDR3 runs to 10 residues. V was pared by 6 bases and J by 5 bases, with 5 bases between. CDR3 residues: CASSPHEQYF. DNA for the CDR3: TGTGCCAGCAGTCCCCACGAGCAGTACTTC.

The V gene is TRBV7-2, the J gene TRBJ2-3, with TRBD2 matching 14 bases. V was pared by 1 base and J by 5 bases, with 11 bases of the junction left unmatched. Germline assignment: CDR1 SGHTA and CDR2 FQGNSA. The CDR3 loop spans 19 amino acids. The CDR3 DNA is TGTGCCAGCAGCTTAGGGGGTGGGGGACTAGCGGGAGTAAAAGATACGCAGTATTTT. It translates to CASSLGGGGLAGVKDTQYF.

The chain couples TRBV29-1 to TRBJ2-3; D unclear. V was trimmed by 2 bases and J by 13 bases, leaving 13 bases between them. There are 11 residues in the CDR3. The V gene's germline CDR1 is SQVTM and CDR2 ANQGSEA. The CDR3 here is CSVETGLQEYF. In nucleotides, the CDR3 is TGCAGCGTTGAAACTGGGTTGCAAGAGTATTTT.

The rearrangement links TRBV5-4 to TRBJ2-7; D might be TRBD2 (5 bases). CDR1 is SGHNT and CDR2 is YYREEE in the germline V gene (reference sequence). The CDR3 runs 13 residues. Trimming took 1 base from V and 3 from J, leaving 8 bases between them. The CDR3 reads CASSLSGGYEQYF. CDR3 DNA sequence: TGTGCCAGCAGCTTGAGCGGAGGCTACGAGCAGTACTTC.

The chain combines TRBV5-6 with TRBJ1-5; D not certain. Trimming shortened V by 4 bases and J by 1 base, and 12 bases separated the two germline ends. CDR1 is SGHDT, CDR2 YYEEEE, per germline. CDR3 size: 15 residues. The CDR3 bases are TGTGCCAGCAGCGTCGGCGCGGGGAGCAATCAGCCCCAGCATTTT. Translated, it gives CASSVGAGSNQPQHF.

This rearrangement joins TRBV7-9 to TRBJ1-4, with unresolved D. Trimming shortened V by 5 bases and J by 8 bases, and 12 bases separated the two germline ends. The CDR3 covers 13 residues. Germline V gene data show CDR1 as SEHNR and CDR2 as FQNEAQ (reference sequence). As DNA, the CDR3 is TGTGCCAGCAGCCTTTTGTTCGAAGAAAAACTGTTTTTT. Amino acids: CASSLLFEEKLFF.

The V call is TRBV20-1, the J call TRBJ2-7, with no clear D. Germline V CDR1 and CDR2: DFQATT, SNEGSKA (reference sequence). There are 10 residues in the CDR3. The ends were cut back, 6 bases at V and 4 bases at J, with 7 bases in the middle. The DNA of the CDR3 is TGCAGTGCCCAAAAATACGAGCAGTACTTC. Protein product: CSAQKYEQYF.

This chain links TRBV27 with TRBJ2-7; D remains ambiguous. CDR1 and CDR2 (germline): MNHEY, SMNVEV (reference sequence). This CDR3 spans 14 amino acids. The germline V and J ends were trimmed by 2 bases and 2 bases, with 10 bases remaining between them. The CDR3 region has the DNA TGTGCCAGCAGTTTAGCTTGGGGTCCCTACGAGCAGTACTTC. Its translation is CASSLAWGPYEQYF.

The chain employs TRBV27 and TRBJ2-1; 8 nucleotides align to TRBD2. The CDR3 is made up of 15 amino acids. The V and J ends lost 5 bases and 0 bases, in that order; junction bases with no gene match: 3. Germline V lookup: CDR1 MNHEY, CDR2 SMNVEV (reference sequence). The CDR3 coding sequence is TGTGCCAGCAGTATTAGCGGGAACTCCTACAATGAGCAGTTCTTC. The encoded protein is CASSISGNSYNEQFF.

The CDR3 DNA reads TGCGCCAGCAGCTTGGTTCAGGGGGCGCTACGCGAGCAGTACTTC. This sequence encodes CASSLVQGALREQYF. The chain links TRBV5-1 to TRBJ2-7; 8 nucleotides agree with TRBD1. The CDR3 covers 15 residues. The germline gives CDR1 SGHRS, CDR2 YFSETQ. The J segment lost 6 bases and the V segment lost 0 bases, leaving 8 bases of the junction unmatched.

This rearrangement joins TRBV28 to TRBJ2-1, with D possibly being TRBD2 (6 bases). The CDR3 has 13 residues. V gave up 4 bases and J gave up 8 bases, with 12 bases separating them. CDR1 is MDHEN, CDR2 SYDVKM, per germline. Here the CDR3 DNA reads TGTGCCAGCAGTTCTAGCGCCAGGGATGAGCAGTTCTTC. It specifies CASSSSARDEQFF.

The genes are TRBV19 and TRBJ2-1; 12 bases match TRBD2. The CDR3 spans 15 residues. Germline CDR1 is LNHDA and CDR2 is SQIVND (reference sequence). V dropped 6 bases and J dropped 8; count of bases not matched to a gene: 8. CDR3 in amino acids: CASSLTSGSSHEQFF. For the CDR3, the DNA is TGTGCCAGTAGCCTGACTAGCGGGAGTTCCCATGAGCAGTTCTTC. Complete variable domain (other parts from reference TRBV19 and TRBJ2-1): DGGITQSPKYLFRKEGQNVTLSCEQNLNHDAMYWYRQDPGQGLRLIYYSQIVNDFQKGDIAEGYSVSREKKESFPLTVTSAQKNPTAFYLCASSLTSGSSHEQFFGPGTRLTVL.

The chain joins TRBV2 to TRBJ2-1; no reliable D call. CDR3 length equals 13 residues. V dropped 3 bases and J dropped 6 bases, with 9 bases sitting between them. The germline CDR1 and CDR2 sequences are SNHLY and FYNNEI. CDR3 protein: CASSDTSSNEQFF. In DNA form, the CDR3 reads TGTGCCAGCAGTGATACGAGTTCCAATGAGCAGTTCTTC.

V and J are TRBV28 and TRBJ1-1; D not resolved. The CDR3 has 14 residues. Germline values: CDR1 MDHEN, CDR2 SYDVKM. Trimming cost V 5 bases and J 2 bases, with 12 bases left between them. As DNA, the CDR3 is TGTGCCAGCAGTCCACCTCTGGCCAACACTGAAGCTTTCTTT. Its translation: CASSPPLANTEAFF.

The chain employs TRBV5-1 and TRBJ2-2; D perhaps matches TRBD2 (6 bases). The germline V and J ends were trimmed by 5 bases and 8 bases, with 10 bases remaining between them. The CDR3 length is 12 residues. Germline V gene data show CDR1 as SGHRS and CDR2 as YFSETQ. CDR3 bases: TGCGCCAGCAGTTGGACTAAAGGGGAGCTGTTTTTT. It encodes CASSWTKGELFF. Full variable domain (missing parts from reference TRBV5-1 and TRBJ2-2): KAGVTQTPRYLIKTRGQQVTLSCSPISGHRSVSWYQQTPGQGLQFLFEYFSETQRNKGNFPGRFSGRQFSNSRSEMNVSTLELGDSALYLCASSWTKGELFFGEGSRLTVL.

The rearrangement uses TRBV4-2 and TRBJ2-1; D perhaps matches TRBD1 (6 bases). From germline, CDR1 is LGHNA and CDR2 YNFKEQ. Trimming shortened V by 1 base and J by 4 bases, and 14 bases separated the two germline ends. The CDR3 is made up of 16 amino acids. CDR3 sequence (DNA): TGTGCCAGCAGCCAAGGAACCTGGACAGAGTACAATGAGCAGTTCTTC. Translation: CASSQGTWTEYNEQFF.

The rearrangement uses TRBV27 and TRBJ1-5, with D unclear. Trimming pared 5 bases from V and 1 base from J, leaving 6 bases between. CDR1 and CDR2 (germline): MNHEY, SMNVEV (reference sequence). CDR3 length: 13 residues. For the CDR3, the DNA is TGTGCCAGCAGTACGGACAGCAATCAGCCCCAGCATTTT. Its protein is CASSTDSNQPQHF.

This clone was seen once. CDR3: CASSLSVPPGSGANVLTF. DNA of the CDR3: TGTGCCAGCAGCTTAAGCGTCCCCCCCGGCTCTGGGGCCAACGTCCTGACTTTC. The rearrangement joins TRBV7-8 to TRBJ2-6; D uncertain. The V gene lost 2 bases and the J gene lost 0 bases, with 14 bases spanning the gap. CDR1 and CDR2 from the germline V gene are SGHVS and FQNEAQ. The CDR3 length is 18 residues.

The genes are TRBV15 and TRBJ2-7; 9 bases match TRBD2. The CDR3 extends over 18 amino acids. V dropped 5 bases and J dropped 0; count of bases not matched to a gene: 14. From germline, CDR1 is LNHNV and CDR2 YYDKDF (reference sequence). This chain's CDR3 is CATSGSPDGSGSSYEQYF. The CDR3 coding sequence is TGTGCCACCAGCGGAAGCCCAGATGGTAGCGGGAGCTCCTACGAGCAGTACTTC.

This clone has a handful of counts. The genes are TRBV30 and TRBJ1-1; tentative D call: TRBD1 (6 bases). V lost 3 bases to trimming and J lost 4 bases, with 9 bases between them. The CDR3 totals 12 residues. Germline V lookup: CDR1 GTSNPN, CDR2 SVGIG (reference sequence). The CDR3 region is CAWSRGGTEAFF. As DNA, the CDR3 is TGTGCCTGGAGCAGGGGTGGCACTGAAGCTTTCTTT.

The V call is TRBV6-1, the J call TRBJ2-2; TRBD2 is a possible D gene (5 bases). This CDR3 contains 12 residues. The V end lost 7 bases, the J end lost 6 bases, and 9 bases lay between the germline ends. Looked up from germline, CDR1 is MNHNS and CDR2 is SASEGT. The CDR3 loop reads CASTGSAGELFF. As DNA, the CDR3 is TGTGCCAGCACGGGGAGCGCCGGGGAGCTGTTTTTT.

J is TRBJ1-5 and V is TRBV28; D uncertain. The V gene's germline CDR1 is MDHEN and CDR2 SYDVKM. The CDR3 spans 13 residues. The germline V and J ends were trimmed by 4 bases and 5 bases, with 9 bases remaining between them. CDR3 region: CASSYTADQPQHF. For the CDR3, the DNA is TGTGCCAGCAGTTACACAGCCGATCAGCCCCAGCATTTT.

In DNA, the CDR3 is TGTGCCAGCAGTGTAGCGGAGATTCTCTACGAGCAGTACTTC. It is translated as CASSVAEILYEQYF. The chain has TRBV2 and TRBJ2-7, with D maybe TRBD2 (6 bases). The CDR3 has 14 residues. In germline, CDR1 is SNHLY, CDR2 FYNNEI. With 4 bases removed from V and 3 bases from J, the gap between germline ends came to 13 bases.